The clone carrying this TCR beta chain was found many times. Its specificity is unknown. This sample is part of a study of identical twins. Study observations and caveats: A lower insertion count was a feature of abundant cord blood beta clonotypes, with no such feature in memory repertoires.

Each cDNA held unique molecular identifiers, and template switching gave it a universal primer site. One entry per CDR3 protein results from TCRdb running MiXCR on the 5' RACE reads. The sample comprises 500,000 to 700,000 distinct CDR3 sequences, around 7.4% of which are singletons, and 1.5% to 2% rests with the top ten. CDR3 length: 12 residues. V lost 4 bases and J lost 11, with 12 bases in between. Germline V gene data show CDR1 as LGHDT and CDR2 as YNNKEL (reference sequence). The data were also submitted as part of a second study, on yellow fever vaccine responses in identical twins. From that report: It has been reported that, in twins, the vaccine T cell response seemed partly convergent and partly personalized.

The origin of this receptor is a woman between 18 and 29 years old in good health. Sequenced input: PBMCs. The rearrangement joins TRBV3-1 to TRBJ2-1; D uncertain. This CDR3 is CASSLGVKKQFF. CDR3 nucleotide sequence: TGTGCCAGCAGCCTCGGCGTCAAGAAGCAGTTCTTC.